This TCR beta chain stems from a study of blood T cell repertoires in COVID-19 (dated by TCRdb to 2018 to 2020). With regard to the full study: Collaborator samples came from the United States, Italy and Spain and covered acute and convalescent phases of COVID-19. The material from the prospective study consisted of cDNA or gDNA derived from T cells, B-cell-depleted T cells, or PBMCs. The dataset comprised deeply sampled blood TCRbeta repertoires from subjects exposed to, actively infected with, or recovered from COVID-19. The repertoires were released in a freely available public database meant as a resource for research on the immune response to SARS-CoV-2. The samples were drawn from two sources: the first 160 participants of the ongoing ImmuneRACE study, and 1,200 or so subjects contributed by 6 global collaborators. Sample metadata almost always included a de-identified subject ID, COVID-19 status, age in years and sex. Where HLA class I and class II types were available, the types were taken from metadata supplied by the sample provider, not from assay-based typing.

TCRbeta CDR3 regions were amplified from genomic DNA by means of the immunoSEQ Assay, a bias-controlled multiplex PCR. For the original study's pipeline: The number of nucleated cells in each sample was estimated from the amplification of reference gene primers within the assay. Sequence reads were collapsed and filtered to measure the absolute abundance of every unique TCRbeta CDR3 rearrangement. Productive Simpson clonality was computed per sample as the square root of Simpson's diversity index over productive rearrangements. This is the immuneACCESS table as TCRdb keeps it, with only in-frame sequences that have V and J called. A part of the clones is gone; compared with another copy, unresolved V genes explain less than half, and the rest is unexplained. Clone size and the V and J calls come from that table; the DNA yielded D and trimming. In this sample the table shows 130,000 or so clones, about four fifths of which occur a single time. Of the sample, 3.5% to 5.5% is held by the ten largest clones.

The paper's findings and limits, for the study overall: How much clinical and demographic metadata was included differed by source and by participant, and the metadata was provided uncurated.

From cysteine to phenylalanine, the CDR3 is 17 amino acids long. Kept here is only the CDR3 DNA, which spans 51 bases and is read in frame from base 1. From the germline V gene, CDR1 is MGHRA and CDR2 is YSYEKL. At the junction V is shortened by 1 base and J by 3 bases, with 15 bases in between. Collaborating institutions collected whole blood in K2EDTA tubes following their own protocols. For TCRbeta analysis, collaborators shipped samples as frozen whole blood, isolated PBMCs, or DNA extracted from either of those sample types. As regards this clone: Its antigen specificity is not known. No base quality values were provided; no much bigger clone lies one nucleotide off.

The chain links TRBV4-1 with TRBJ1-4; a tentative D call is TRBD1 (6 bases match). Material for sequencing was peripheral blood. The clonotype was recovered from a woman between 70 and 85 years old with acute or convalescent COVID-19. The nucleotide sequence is TGCGCCAGCAGCCAAGTCCCCACAGGGCCTCCTAATGAAAAACTGTTTTTT. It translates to CASSQVPTGPPNEKLFF.